The 4 T cell receptor beta chains below come from one sample, sequenced in a study of blood T cell repertoires in COVID-19. The data were produced by immunoSEQ multiplex PCR, yet TCRdb's version contains in-frame clones alone and is incomplete. The table has some 230,000 clones, roughly 79% seen once. The sequencing sample was made of PBMCs or T cells enriched from blood (not recorded which). Receptors originate from a man aged 40-49 years who had recovered from COVID-19.

This rearrangement joins TRBV5-1 to TRBJ1-2, with 8 bases fitting TRBD1. The CDR3 sequence is 15 residues long. Trimming removed 2 bases from V and 8 bases from J; junction bases left unmatched: 11. Germline values: CDR1 SGHRS, CDR2 YFSETQ. The CDR3 nucleotides are TGCGCCAGCAGCTTTCAGGGGGCTGTTGAAGGCGGCTACACCTTC. This translates into CASSFQGAVEGGYTF.

This clone came up a few times. J is TRBJ1-4 and V is TRBV19, with 9 bases matching TRBD1. The CDR3 is 14 amino acids. From germline, CDR1 is LNHDA and CDR2 SQIVND (reference sequence). Unmatched junction bases numbered 6, after V lost 5 bases and J lost 8 bases. The CDR3: CASSQTGGYEKLFF. The CDR3 coding sequence is TGTGCCAGTAGTCAGACAGGGGGTTACGAAAAACTGTTTTTT.

The chain couples TRBV27 to TRBJ2-7, with TRBD2 matching 9 bases. Germline loops: CDR1 MNHEY, CDR2 SMNVEV (reference sequence). V shed 7 bases and J 4 bases; nucleotides not matched to a gene: 14. There are 16 residues in the CDR3. The CDR3 DNA follows: TGTGCCAGCACCCCTAGCGCGGGAGGGGTGGCTTACGAGCAGTACTTC. Translating gives CASTPSAGGVAYEQYF.

Only a few counts were recorded for this clone. DNA of the CDR3: TGTGCCAGCAGCTTAAATCCTACACAGGGCGCACAGCCCCAGCATTTT. It codes for CASSLNPTQGAQPQHF. The chain has TRBV7-2 and TRBJ1-5; tentatively, D is TRBD1 (6 bases). The CDR3 contains 16 residues. Trimming stripped 2 bases from V and 7 bases from J, with 18 bases between. Germline V CDR1 and CDR2: SGHTA, FQGNSA.